The 23 T cell receptor beta chains given below trace back to one sample, sequenced in a study of cytomegalovirus exposure and HLA in healthy donors. TCRdb's copy holds only in-frame clones and misses some; the assay was immunoSEQ multiplex PCR. The sample holds approximately 150,000 clones, 87% seen once. The sequenced material came from PBMCs. The receptors were sampled from a man in his late teens or twenties in good health and CMV-seropositive.

This chain joins TRBV9 and TRBJ1-2; no firm D call. Germline V gene data show CDR1 as SGDLS and CDR2 as YYNGEE. The CDR3 contains 12 residues. V was trimmed by 3 bases and J by 3 bases, leaving 6 bases between them. The CDR3 sequence is CASSDSHYGYTF. The CDR3 DNA reads as TGTGCCAGCAGCGACAGTCACTATGGCTACACCTTC.

The chain is built from TRBV5-1 and TRBJ2-7; 12 bases are a match to TRBD1. V lost 4 bases to trimming and J lost 3 bases; unmatched junction nucleotides: 5. The CDR3 sequence is 15 residues long. Per germline, CDR1 SGHRS and CDR2 YFSETQ. The CDR3 region has the DNA TGCGCCAGCAGCCACGGGACAGGGGGCAACTACGAGCAGTACTTC. Its translation: CASSHGTGGNYEQYF.

The rearrangement joins TRBV19 to TRBJ2-1; a weak D match, TRBD2 (6 bases). The germline V gene encodes CDR1 LNHDA and CDR2 SQIVND (reference sequence). Trimming stripped 8 bases from V and 4 bases from J, with 18 bases between. The CDR3 spans 15 residues. The CDR3 nucleotides are TGTGCCAGTCGCGGAGGGACCGGGGGATACAATGAGCAGTTCTTC. It yields the protein CASRGGTGGYNEQFF.

The rearrangement joins TRBV5-1 to TRBJ2-3, with D possibly TRBD1 on 5 matching bases. Germline V gene lookup returns CDR1 SGHRS and CDR2 YFSETQ. The V gene lost 4 bases and the J gene lost 5 bases, with 11 bases spanning the gap. This CDR3 comprises 13 residues. The CDR3 coding sequence is TGCGCCAGCAGCGGGGCGATCGAAGATACGCAGTATTTT. Its translation is CASSGAIEDTQYF. Together with reference TRBV5-1 and TRBJ2-3, the CDR3 gives the full variable domain: KAGVTQTPRYLIKTRGQQVTLSCSPISGHRSVSWYQQTPGQGLQFLFEYFSETQRNKGNFPGRFSGRQFSNSRSEMNVSTLELGDSALYLCASSGAIEDTQYFGPGTRLTVL.

This clone showed up just once. The V gene is TRBV5-1, the J gene TRBJ2-2, with 8 bases that match TRBD2. V shed 0 bases and J 5 bases; nucleotides not matched to a gene: 9. The CDR3 extends over 17 amino acids. CDR1 is SGHRS, CDR2 YFSETQ, per germline. The CDR3 DNA reads TGCGCCAGCAGCTTGGGACTAGCGACGCCTCCGACCGGGGAGCTGTTTTTT. Protein sequence: CASSLGLATPPTGELFF.

This rearrangement joins TRBV5-4 to TRBJ2-1; no clear D gene. V was clipped by 1 base and J by 8 bases, with 4 bases between them. Looked up from germline, CDR1 is SGHNT and CDR2 is YYREEE (reference sequence). The CDR3 runs 11 residues. CDR3 region: CASSLLHEQFF. The CDR3 DNA is TGTGCCAGCAGCTTGCTCCATGAGCAGTTCTTC.

The count of this clone is one. The chain recombines TRBV7-9 with TRBJ2-6; 7 nucleotides agree with TRBD1. The V gene end was trimmed by 5 bases and the J gene end by 6 bases; junction bases not matched to a gene: 10. The CDR3 sequence is 16 residues long. Germline-derived CDR1 and CDR2 are SEHNR and FQNEAQ (reference sequence). DNA for the CDR3: TGTGCCAGCAGCCCTCCCAGGGGGTACGAGGCCAACGTCCTGACTTTC. Protein product: CASSPPRGYEANVLTF.

This rearrangement joins TRBV27 to TRBJ1-2, with 9 bases identical to TRBD1. CDR3 size: 15 residues. V shed 6 bases and J 6 bases; nucleotides not matched to a gene: 11. Germline CDR1 MNHEY, CDR2 SMNVEV (reference sequence). CDR3 DNA: TGTGCCAGCAGAACGACAGGGGGTTATGGTGATGGCTACACCTTC. Protein sequence: CASRTTGGYGDGYTF.

The gene calls are TRBV4-1 and TRBJ2-1; D is perhaps TRBD1 (5 bases). Germline V gene sequence: CDR1 MGHRA, CDR2 YSYEKL. Trimming cost V 1 base and J 7 bases, with 20 bases left between them. The CDR3 totals 17 residues. CDR3 protein: CASSQGTFGSRVNEQFF. In DNA form, the CDR3 reads TGCGCCAGCAGCCAAGGTACTTTCGGTTCCAGGGTTAATGAGCAGTTCTTC.

The genes are TRBV6-5 and TRBJ2-1; 7 positions agree with TRBD2. The germline gives CDR1 MNHEY, CDR2 SVGAGI. The CDR3 contains 15 residues. V dropped 4 bases and J dropped 6; count of bases not matched to a gene: 9. The CDR3 nucleotides read TGTGCCAGCAGTTTCAGGCGACTAGCTACCAATGAGCAGTTCTTC. As protein: CASSFRRLATNEQFF.

This clone was seen a few times. The chain is built from TRBV7-9 and TRBJ2-5; 8 bases line up with TRBD1. This CDR3 region has 14 residues. Germline CDR1 reads SEHNR; CDR2 reads FQNEAQ (reference sequence). With V trimmed by 5 bases and J by 5 bases, 7 bases remained unmatched. The CDR3 nucleotides are TGTGCCAGCAGCCCTAGACAGGGGAAGGAGACCCAGTACTTC. Amino acids: CASSPRQGKETQYF.

Only one count was recorded for this clone. The chain has TRBV30 and TRBJ2-7, with D maybe TRBD2 (5 bases). The CDR3 is made up of 12 amino acids. The germline V and J ends were trimmed by 2 bases and 4 bases, with 9 bases remaining between them. Germline assignment: CDR1 GTSNPN and CDR2 SVGIG (reference sequence). The CDR3 protein is CAWSTGLYEQYF. CDR3 coding DNA: TGTGCCTGGAGTACGGGGTTATACGAGCAGTACTTC.

DNA of the CDR3: TGTGCCAGCAGTGGGGTCCGGGACAGATCCTACAATGAGCAGTTCTTC. Protein sequence: CASSGVRDRSYNEQFF. The chain links TRBV6-1 to TRBJ2-1, with 7 bases matching TRBD1. Trimming at V came to 4 bases and at J to 1 base, leaving 7 bases not matched to a gene. In germline, CDR1 is MNHNS, CDR2 SASEGT. CDR3 length equals 16 residues.

The chain combines TRBV2 with TRBJ1-4; D remains unclear. Looked up from germline, CDR1 is SNHLY and CDR2 is FYNNEI. The CDR3 contains 13 residues. Trimming took off 6 bases at V and 6 bases at J, with 11 bases between the two ends. CDR3 bases: TGTGCCAGCAGCGGTTTTGTCGATGAAAAACTGTTTTTT. Residues: CASSGFVDEKLFF. Drawing the rest from reference TRBV2 and TRBJ1-4, the complete variable domain is EPEVTQTPSHQVTQMGQEVILRCVPISNHLYFYWYRQILGQKVEFLVSFYNNEISEKSEIFDDQFSVERPDGSNFTLKIRSTKLEDSAMYFCASSGFVDEKLFFGSGTQLSVL.

J is TRBJ2-3 and V is TRBV6-1; the D is unclear. From germline, CDR1 is MNHNS and CDR2 SASEGT. V lost 6 bases and J 0 bases, leaving 7 bases between the germline ends. The CDR3 runs 13 residues. CDR3 sequence reads: CASRVSSTDTQYF. For the CDR3, the DNA is TGTGCCAGCAGGGTTAGTAGCACAGATACGCAGTATTTT.

The CDR3 DNA reads as TGTGCCAGTTCGGGGTCGAGAGATACGCAGTATTTT. Its translation: CASSGSRDTQYF. V gene TRBV19 combines with J gene TRBJ2-3; perhaps TRBD2 as D (5 bases). The germline gives CDR1 LNHDA, CDR2 SQIVND (reference sequence). Trimming pared 8 bases from V and 5 bases from J, leaving 11 bases between. The CDR3 runs to 12 residues.

CDR3 sequence (DNA): TGTGCCAGCAGCCTCGGGACTAGGGAACGAGAGGAGCAGTTCTTC. Protein product: CASSLGTREREEQFF. This chain uses TRBV5-8 with TRBJ2-1, with TRBD2 identical over 8 bases. Germline-derived CDR1 and CDR2 are SGHTS and YDEGEE. This CDR3 is built from 15 residues. The ends lost 4 bases at V and 10 bases at J; junction bases unmatched: 13.

The chain uses TRBV28 and TRBJ1-6; the D gene is possibly TRBD1 (5 bases). V lost 5 bases to trimming and J lost 3 bases, with 11 bases between them. This CDR3 spans 15 amino acids. Germline CDR1 is MDHEN and CDR2 is SYDVKM. The CDR3 sequence: CASSGGLFYNSPLHF. CDR3 sequence (DNA): TGTGCCAGCAGTGGGGGGTTATTCTATAATTCACCCCTCCACTTT.

The chain carries TRBV5-1 and TRBJ2-7; the D gene is possibly TRBD1 (5 bases). With 0 bases removed from V and 12 bases from J, the gap between germline ends came to 16 bases. Germline loops: CDR1 SGHRS, CDR2 YFSETQ. The CDR3 is made up of 13 amino acids. CDR3 nucleotide sequence: TGCGCCAGCAGCTTGGAGGGGCCCTCACTGGGGTACTTC. This encodes CASSLEGPSLGYF.

The rearrangement links TRBV2 to TRBJ2-1, with TRBD1 as a possible D gene (6 bases). This CDR3 has 13 amino acids. CDR1 is SNHLY and CDR2 is FYNNEI in the germline V gene. The V end was cut by 7 bases, the J end by 4 bases, with 11 bases between. The CDR3 DNA is TGTGCCAGCATTTTGACAGGTTACAATGAGCAGTTCTTC. This encodes CASILTGYNEQFF.

This sequence joins TRBV28 and TRBJ1-2, with a tentative D call TRBD1 (5 bases). CDR1 is MDHEN, CDR2 SYDVKM, per germline. The CDR3 length is 15 residues. V lost 6 bases and J 4 bases, leaving 18 bases between the germline ends. For the CDR3, the DNA is TGTGCCAGCAGGACATCAGGGTTAGGCGGCTATGGCTACACCTTC. Protein product: CASRTSGLGGYGYTF.

The rearrangement uses TRBV4-1 and TRBJ2-5; TRBD2 matches at 12 bases. Germline V gives CDR1 MGHRA, CDR2 YSYEKL. The J segment lost 4 bases and the V segment lost 1 base, leaving 1 base of the junction unmatched. This CDR3 has 15 amino acids. The CDR3: CASSQGTSGAETQYF. The CDR3 DNA reads as TGCGCCAGCAGCCAAGGGACTAGCGGGGCAGAGACCCAGTACTTC.

This clone was picked up a small number of times. The chain uses TRBV4-1 and TRBJ1-4; a weak D match, TRBD1 (6 bases). This CDR3 region has 17 residues. Per the germline V gene, CDR1 is MGHRA and CDR2 is YSYEKL. Trimming took off 3 bases at V and 8 bases at J, with 22 bases between the two ends. CDR3 in amino acids: CASSQGAPVRFGEKLFF. The CDR3, as DNA: TGCGCCAGCAGCCAGGGGGCCCCCGTAAGGTTCGGGGAAAAACTGTTTTTT.